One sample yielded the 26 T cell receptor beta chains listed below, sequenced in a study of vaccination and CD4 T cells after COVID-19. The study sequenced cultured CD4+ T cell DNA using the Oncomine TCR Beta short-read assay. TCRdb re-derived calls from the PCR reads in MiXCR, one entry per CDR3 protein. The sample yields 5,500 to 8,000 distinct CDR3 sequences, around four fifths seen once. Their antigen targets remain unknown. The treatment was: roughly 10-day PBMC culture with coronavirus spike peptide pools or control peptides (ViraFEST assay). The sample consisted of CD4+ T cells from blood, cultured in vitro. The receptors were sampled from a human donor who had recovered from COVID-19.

The CDR3 loop reads CASSLAGGTVASPLHF. CDR3 DNA: TGTGCCAGCAGCTTAGCGGGGGGGACAGTTGCTTCACCCCTCCACTTT. The chain combines TRBV11-3 with TRBJ1-6; 7 bases line up with TRBD1. This CDR3 region has 16 residues. The germline gives CDR1 SGHNT, CDR2 YENEEA. V was pared by 1 base and J by 9 bases, with 9 bases of the junction left unmatched.

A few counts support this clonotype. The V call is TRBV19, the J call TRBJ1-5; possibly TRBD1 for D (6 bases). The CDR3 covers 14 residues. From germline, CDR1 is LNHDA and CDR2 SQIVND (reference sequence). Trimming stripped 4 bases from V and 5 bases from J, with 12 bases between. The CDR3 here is CASSRGGWDQPQHF. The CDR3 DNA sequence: TGTGCCAGTAGTAGAGGGGGATGGGATCAGCCCCAGCATTTT.

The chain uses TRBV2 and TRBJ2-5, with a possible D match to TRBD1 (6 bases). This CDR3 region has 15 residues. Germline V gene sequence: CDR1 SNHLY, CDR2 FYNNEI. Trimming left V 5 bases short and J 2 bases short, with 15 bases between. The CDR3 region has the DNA TGTGCCAGCAGTAAGGTAACAGGGAAACAAGAGACCCAGTACTTC. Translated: CASSKVTGKQETQYF.

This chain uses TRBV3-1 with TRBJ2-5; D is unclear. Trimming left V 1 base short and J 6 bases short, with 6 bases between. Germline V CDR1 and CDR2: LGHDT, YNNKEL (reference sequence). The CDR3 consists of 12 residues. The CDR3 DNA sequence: TGTGCCAGCAGCCAAGTAAGAAAGACCCAGTACTTC. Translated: CASSQVRKTQYF.

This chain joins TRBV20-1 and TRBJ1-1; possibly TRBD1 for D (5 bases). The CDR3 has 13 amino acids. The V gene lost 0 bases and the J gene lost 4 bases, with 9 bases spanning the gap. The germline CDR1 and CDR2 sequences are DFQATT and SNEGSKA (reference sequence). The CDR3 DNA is TGCAGTGCTAGAGATCAGGGAGGCACTGAAGCTTTCTTT. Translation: CSARDQGGTEAFF.

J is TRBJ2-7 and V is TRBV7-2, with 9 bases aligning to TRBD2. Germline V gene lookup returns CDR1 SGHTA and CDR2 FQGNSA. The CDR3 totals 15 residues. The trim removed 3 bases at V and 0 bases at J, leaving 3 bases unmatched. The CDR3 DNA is TGTGCCAGCAGCTTTCTAGCGGGGTCCTCCTACGAGCAGTACTTC. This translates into CASSFLAGSSYEQYF.

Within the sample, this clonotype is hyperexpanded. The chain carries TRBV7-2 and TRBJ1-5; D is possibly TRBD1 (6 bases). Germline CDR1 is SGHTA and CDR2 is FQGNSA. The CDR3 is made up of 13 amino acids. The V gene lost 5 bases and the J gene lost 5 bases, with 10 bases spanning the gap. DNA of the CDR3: TGTGCCAGCAGCCCTAGGGGGGATCAGCCCCAGCATTTT. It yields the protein CASSPRGDQPQHF.

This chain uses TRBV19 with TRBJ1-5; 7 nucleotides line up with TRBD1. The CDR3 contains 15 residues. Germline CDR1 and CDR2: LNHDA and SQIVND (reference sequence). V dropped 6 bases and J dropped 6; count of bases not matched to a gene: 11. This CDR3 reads CASRWVGGNLQPQHF. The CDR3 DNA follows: TGTGCCAGTAGATGGGTAGGGGGCAACCTTCAGCCCCAGCATTTT.

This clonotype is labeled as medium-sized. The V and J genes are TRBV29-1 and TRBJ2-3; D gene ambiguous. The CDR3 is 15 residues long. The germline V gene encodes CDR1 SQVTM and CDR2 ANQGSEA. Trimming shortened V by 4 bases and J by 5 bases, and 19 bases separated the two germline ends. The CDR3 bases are TGCAGCGTTGGACATGCTAGGACCTCCCTAGATACGCAGTATTTT. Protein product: CSVGHARTSLDTQYF.

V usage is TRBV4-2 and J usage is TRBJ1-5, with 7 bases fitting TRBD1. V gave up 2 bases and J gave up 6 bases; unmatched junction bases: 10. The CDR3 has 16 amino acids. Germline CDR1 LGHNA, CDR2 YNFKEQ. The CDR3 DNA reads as TGTGCCAGCAGCCAAATTGAGGGGGCTTTCGGTCAGCCCCAGCATTTT. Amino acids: CASSQIEGAFGQPQHF.

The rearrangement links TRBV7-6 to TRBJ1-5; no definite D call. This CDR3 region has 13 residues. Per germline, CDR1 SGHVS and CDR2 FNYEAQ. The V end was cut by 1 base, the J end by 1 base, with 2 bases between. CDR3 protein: CASSLDSNQPQHF. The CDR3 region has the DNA TGTGCCAGCAGCTTAGACAGCAATCAGCCCCAGCATTTT.

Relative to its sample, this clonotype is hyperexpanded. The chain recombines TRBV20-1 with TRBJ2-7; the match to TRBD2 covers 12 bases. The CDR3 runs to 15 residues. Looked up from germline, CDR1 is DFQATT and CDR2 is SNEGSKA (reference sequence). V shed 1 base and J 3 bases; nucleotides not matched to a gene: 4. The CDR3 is CSARVAGLAGYEQYF. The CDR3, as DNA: TGCAGTGCTAGAGTAGCGGGACTAGCGGGCTACGAGCAGTACTTC.

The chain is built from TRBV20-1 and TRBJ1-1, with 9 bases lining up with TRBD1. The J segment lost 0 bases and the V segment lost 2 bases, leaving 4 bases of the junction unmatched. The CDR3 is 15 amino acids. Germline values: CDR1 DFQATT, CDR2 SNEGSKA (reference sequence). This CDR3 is CSARTGGAMNTEAFF. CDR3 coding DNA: TGCAGTGCTAGAACAGGGGGCGCGATGAACACTGAAGCTTTCTTT.

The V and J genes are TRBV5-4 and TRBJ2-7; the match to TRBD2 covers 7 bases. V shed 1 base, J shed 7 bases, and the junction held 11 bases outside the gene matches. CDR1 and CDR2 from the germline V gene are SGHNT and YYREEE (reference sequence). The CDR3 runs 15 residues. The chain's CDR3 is CASSLQGGSSGEQYF. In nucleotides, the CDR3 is TGTGCCAGCAGCTTGCAGGGCGGGAGCTCGGGAGAGCAGTACTTC.

The CDR3 here is CASSKQGVYEQYF. The CDR3, as DNA: TGTGCCAGCAGTAAACAGGGGGTCTACGAGCAGTACTTC. V gene TRBV2 combines with J gene TRBJ2-7; TRBD1 matches 8 bases. Per germline, CDR1 SNHLY and CDR2 FYNNEI. This CDR3 region has 13 residues. The junction had 3 bases not matched to a gene; V was cut back by 5 bases and J by 3 bases.

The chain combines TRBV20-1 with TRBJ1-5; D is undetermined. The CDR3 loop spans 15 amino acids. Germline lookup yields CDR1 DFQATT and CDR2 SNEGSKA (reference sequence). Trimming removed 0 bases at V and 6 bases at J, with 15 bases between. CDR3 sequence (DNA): TGCAGTGCTAGAGATCTGACTATAGCAGTTCAGCCCCAGCATTTT. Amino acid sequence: CSARDLTIAVQPQHF.

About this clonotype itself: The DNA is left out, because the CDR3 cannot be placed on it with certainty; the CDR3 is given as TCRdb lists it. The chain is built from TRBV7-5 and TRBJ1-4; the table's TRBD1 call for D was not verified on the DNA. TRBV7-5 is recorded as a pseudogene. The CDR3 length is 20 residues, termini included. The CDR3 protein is CISVPEAKGQVLASNEKLFF.

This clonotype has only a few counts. The CDR3 coding sequence is TGCGCCAGCAGCTTTCAGGGGTCCTCTTCTACTGTTAACTATGGCTACACCTTC. This codes for CASSFQGSSSTVNYGYTF. The chain uses TRBV5-1 and TRBJ1-2; D may be TRBD1 (6 bases). The ends were cut back, 2 bases at V and 1 base at J, with 21 bases in the middle. The CDR3 length is 18 residues. Per germline, CDR1 SGHRS and CDR2 YFSETQ.

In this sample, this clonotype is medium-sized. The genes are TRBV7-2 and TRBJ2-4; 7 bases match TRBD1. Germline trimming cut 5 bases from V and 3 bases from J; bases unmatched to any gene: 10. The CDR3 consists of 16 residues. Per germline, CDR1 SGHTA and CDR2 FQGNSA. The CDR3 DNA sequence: TGTGCCAGCAGCCCCCGGACAGGACTCAACAAAAACATTCAGTACTTC. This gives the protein CASSPRTGLNKNIQYF.

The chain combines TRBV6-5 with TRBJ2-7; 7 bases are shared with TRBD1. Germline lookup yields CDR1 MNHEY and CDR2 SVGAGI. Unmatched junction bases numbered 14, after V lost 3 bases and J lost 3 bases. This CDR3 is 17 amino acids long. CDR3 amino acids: CASSYVPGQRTVYEQYF. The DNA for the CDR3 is TGTGCCAGCAGTTATGTCCCGGGACAGAGGACCGTCTACGAGCAGTACTTC.

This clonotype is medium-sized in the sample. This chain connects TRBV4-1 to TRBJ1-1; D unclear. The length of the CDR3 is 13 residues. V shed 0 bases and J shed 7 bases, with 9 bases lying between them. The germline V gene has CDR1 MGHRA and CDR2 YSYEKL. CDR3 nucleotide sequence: TGCGCCAGCAGCCAAGATGAGTTAGTTGAAGCTTTCTTT. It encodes CASSQDELVEAFF.

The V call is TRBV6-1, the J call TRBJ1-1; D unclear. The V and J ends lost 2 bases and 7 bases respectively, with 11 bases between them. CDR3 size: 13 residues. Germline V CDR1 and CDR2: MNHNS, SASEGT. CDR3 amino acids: CASSESGWGEAFF. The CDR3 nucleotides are TGTGCCAGCAGTGAATCGGGATGGGGTGAAGCTTTCTTT.

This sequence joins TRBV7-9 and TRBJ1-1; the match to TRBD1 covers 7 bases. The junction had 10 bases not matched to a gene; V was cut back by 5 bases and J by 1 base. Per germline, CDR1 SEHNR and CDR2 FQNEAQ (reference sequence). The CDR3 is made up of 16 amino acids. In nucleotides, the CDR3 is TGTGCCAGCAGCCGGGACAGTCGGATCGGGAACACTGAAGCTTTCTTT. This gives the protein CASSRDSRIGNTEAFF.

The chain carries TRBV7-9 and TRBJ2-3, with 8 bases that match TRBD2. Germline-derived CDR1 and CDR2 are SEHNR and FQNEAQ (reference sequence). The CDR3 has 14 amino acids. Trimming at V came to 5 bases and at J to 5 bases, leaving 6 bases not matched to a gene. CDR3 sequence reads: CASSHTSGGDTQYF. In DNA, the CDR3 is TGTGCCAGCAGCCATACTAGCGGTGGAGATACGCAGTATTTT.

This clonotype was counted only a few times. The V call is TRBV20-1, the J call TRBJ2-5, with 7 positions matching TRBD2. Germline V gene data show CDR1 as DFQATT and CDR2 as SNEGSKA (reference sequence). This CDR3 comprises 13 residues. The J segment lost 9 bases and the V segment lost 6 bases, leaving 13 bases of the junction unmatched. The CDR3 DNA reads TGCAGTGCCCCCCCGCGAAGCCGGGGGGCCCAGTACTTC. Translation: CSAPPRSRGAQYF.

The CDR3 loop reads CASSLGGSAHEQYF. The CDR3 DNA is TGTGCCAGCAGCTTAGGTGGGAGTGCCCACGAGCAGTACTTC. The rearrangement uses TRBV7-9 and TRBJ2-7; possibly TRBD2 for D (5 bases). The V end was cut by 1 base, the J end by 5 bases, with 12 bases between. From germline, CDR1 is SEHNR and CDR2 FQNEAQ (reference sequence). The CDR3 consists of 14 residues.